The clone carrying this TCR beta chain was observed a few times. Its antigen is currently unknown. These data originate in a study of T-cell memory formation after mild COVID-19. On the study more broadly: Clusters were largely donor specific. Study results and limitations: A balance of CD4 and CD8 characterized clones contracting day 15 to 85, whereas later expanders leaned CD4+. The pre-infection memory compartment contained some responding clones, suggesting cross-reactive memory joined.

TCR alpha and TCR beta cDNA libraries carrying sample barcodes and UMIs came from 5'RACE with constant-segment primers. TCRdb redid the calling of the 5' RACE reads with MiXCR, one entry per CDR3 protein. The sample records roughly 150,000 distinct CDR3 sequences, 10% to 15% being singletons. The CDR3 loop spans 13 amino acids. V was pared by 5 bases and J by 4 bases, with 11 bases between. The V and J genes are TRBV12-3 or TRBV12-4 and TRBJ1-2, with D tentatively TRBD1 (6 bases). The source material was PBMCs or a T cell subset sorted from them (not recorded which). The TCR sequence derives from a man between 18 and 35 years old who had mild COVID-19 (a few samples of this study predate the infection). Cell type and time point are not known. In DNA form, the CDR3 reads TGTGCCAGCAGTCCAGGGGATCGCTATGGCTACACCTTC. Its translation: CASSPGDRYGYTF.